This TCR beta chain was found in a study of blood T cell repertoires in COVID-19. The CDR3 spans 15 residues. Germline CDR1 reads SGHTA; CDR2 reads FQGTGA. The V and J ends lost 1 base and 7 bases respectively, with 11 bases between them. Assay: immunoSEQ multiplex PCR; the TCRdb copy retains only in-frame clones and omits some. The repertoire consists of some 190,000 clones, with about 80% occurring once and the leading ten covering 7.8%. The chain is built from TRBV7-3 and TRBJ1-6; D is unresolved. This TCR came from a woman aged 55-75 years with COVID-19, enrolled during active disease. The specimen sequenced was peripheral blood. The CDR3: CASSLSPVKNSPLHF. The CDR3 nucleotides are TGTGCCAGCAGCTTAAGTCCAGTAAAGAATTCACCCCTCCACTTT.